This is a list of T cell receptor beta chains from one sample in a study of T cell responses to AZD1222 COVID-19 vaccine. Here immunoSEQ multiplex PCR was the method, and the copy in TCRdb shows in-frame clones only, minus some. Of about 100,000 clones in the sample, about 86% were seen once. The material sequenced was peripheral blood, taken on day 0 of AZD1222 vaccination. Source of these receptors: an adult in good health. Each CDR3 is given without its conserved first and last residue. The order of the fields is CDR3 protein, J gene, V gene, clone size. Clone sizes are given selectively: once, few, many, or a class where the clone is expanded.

CDR3aa: ASSPFSHLTGGSYEQY
j_gene: TRBJ2-7
v_gene: TRBV18
abundance: once

CDR3aa: AISEFGQAAPNEKLF
j_gene: TRBJ1-4
v_gene: TRBV10-3
abundance: -

CDR3aa: ATSDQRGGQGDEQF
j_gene: TRBJ2-1
v_gene: TRBV24-1
abundance: -

CDR3aa: ASSRAGGTGDGYT
j_gene: TRBJ1-2
v_gene: TRBV5-1
abundance: -

CDR3aa: ASGQPTNYGYT
j_gene: TRBJ1-2
v_gene: TRBV5-1
abundance: once

CDR3aa: ASSLVTSTDTQY
j_gene: TRBJ2-3
v_gene: TRBV7-9
abundance: -

CDR3aa: ASSPGTGRSNQPQH
j_gene: TRBJ1-5
v_gene: TRBV7-8
abundance: once

CDR3aa: ASSPSGGGSGNTIY
j_gene: TRBJ1-3
v_gene: TRBV4-1
abundance: -

CDR3aa: ASSLDGSQGSNEQF
j_gene: TRBJ2-1
v_gene: TRBV5-1
abundance: -

CDR3aa: ASSTGQVLSYEQY
j_gene: TRBJ2-7
v_gene: TRBV6-2/TRBV6-3
abundance: -

CDR3aa: AVNRGDTEAF
j_gene: TRBJ1-1
v_gene: TRBV6-5
abundance: -

CDR3aa: ASSTQRDTLGEKLF
j_gene: TRBJ1-4
v_gene: TRBV5-6
abundance: -

CDR3aa: ASKSRDFGNQPQH
j_gene: TRBJ1-5
v_gene: TRBV2
abundance: few

CDR3aa: ASSLAPGMEYGYT
j_gene: TRBJ1-2
v_gene: TRBV11-2
abundance: -

CDR3aa: SAGTGQNEQY
j_gene: TRBJ2-7
v_gene: TRBV29-1
abundance: -

CDR3aa: ASSLVSGMNTEAF
j_gene: TRBJ1-1
v_gene: TRBV11-2
abundance: -

CDR3aa: ASSGTVSGNTIY
j_gene: TRBJ1-3
v_gene: TRBV5-1
abundance: -

CDR3aa: ASSDGRVYGYT
j_gene: TRBJ1-2
v_gene: TRBV6-1
abundance: -

CDR3aa: AWAEGGVNTEAF
j_gene: TRBJ1-1
v_gene: TRBV30
abundance: -

CDR3aa: ASSESNPGVGYT
j_gene: TRBJ1-2
v_gene: TRBV10-2
abundance: -

CDR3aa: ASSPPSQGNTEAF
j_gene: TRBJ1-1
v_gene: TRBV18
abundance: -

CDR3aa: ASSLVGGMNTEAF
j_gene: TRBJ1-1
v_gene: TRBV7-8
abundance: -